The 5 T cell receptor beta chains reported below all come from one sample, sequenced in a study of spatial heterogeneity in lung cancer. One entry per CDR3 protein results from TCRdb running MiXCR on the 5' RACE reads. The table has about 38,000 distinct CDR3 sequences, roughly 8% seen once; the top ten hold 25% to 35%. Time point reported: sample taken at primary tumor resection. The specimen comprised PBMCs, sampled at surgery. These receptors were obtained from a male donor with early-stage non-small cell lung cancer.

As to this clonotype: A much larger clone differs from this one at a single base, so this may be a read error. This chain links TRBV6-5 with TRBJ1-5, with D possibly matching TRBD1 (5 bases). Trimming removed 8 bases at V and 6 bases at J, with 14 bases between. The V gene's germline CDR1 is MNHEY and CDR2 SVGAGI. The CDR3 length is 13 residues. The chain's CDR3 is CASGPQGLQPQHF. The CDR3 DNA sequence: TGTGCCAGCGGTCCTCAGGGTCTTCAGCCCCAGCATTTT.

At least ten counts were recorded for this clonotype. DNA for the CDR3: TGTGCCACTTCGGGAGACGGCGATACGCAGTATTTT. It is translated as CATSGDGDTQYF. J is TRBJ2-3 and V is TRBV19; D perhaps matches TRBD2 (6 bases). V was shortened by 10 bases and J by 6 bases, with 14 bases between the two germline ends. CDR3 length: 12 amino acids. Germline-derived CDR1 and CDR2 are LNHDA and SQIVND (reference sequence).

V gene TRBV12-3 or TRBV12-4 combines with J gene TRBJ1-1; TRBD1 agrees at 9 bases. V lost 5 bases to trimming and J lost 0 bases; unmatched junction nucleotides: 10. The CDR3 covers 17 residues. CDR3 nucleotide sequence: TGTGCCAGCAGTCCCAGACAGGGGGATCCCTTGAACACTGAAGCTTTCTTT. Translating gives CASSPRQGDPLNTEAFF.

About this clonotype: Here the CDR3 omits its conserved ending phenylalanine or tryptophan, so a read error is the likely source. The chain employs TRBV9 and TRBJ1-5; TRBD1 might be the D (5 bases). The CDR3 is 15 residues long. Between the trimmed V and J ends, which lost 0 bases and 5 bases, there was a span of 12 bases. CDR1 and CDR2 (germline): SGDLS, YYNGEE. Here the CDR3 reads CASSVVEGKDQPQHS. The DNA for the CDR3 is TGTGCCAGCAGCGTAGTGGAGGGGAAGGATCAGCCCCAGCATTCT.

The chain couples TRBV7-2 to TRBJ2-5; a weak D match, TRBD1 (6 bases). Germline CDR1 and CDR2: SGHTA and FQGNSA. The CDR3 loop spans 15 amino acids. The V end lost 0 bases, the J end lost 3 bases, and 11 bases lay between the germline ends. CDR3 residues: CASSLALTGKETQYF. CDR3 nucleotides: TGTGCCAGCAGCTTAGCGTTAACAGGGAAAGAGACCCAGTACTTC.